This T cell receptor beta chain is from a study of T cell responses to AZD1222 COVID-19 vaccine. General observations from the study: Samples come after the peak T cell response, not at day 14.

Worth noting for this clone: Its target is not known.

The CDR3 runs to 13 residues. The V and J ends lost 1 base and 7 bases respectively, with 8 bases between them. CDR1 and CDR2 (germline): SGHRS, YFSETQ. Method: immunoSEQ multiplex PCR; TCRdb's copy keeps in-frame clones and lacks some. Of 140,000 or so clones listed, around 90% are singletons. This receptor was identified in an adult who received the MenACWY meningococcal vaccine as a control. V is TRBV5-1 and J is TRBJ2-2; D possibly corresponds to TRBD2 (5 bases). Here the sequenced sample was peripheral blood, taken 28 days after the second dose of the MenACWY control vaccine. CDR3 DNA: TGCGCCAGCAGCTTGCGTCGGGACGGGGAGCTGTTTTTT. Amino acids: CASSLRRDGELFF.